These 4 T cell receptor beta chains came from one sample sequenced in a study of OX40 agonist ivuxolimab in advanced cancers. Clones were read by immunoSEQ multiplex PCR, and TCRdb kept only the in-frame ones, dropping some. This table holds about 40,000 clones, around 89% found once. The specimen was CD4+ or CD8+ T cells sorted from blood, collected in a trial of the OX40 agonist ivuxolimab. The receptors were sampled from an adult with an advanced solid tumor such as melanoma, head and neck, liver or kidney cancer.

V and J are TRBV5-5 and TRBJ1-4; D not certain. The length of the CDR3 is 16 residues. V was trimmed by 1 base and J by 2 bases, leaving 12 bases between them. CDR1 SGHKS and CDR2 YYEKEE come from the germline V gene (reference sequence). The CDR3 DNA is TGTGCCAGCAGCTTGTTAGGCGGGGAGACTAATGAAAAACTGTTTTTT. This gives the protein CASSLLGGETNEKLFF.

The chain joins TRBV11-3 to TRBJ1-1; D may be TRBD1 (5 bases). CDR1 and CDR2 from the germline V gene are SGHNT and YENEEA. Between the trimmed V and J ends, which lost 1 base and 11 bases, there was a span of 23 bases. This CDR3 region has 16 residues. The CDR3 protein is CASSLGGGQRPGRAFF. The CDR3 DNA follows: TGTGCCAGCAGCTTAGGGGGGGGTCAGAGACCTGGCCGGGCTTTCTTT.

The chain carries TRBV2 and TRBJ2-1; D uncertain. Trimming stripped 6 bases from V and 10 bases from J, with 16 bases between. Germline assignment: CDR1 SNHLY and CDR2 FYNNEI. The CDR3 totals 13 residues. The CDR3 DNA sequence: TGTGCCAGCAGCCCAGATACTCCCATGGAGCAGTTCTTC. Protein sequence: CASSPDTPMEQFF.

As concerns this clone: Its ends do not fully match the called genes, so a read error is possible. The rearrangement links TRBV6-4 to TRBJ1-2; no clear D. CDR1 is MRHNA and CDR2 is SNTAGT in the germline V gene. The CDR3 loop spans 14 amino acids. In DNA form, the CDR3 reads TGTGCCAGCAGTGAGTCGGACGGCCCCTATGGCCACACCTTC. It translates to CASSESDGPYGHTF.